A selection of T cell receptor beta chains follows, all from one sample in a study of tumor and adjacent non-tumor tissue in lung cancer. One entry per CDR3 protein, called by TCRdb with MiXCR from the multiplex PCR reads. The sample shows 44,000 or so distinct CDR3 sequences, 60% to 70% of them seen only once. What was sequenced was distant non-tumor lung tissue. The source of these receptors is a middle-aged woman with non-small cell lung cancer. CDR3s include the opening cysteine and the closing phenylalanine or tryptophan. The order of the fields is V gene, clone size, J gene, D gene, CDR3 DNA, CDR3 protein. The D gene is left open where the match is weak. Clone size is stated in some rows and not others, as once, few, many or a class when expanded.

>TRBV11-2|.|TRBJ1-1|.
TGTGCGAGCAGCTGGTTGGGAGGGGAGACTGGAGCTTTCTTT
CASSWLGGETGAFF
>TRBV5-1|many|TRBJ2-3|TRBD1
TGCGCCAGCAGCTTTAGACAGGGATCAGATACGCAGTATTTT
CASSFRQGSDTQYF
>TRBV6-5|many|TRBJ1-3|.
TGTGCCAGCAGTTACAGTAGGGGCCCCTCTGGAAACACCATATATTTT
CASSYSRGPSGNTIYF
>TRBV29-1|.|TRBJ2-7|.
TGCGGCGTGAAGGGACCATGGGAGCAGTACTTC
CGVKGPWEQYF
>TRBV20-1|.|TRBJ2-5|.
TGCAGAGCTCTCAGGCGGGAAGAGACCCAGTACTTC
CRALRREETQYF
>TRBV7-9|.|TRBJ2-3|.
TGTGCCAGCAGCTCCCGTACCGGGGCAGATACGCAGTATTTT
CASSSRTGADTQYF
>TRBV4-2|once|TRBJ2-7|TRBD2
TGTACTAGCAGCCAAGATTATGCTAGCGGGGGGGCTGCCTACGAGCAGTACTTC
CTSSQDYASGGAAYEQYF
>TRBV6-1|.|TRBJ2-7|.
TGTGCCAGCAGTGACGAGGAAAGGCAGTACTTT
CASSDEERQYF
>TRBV5-5|.|TRBJ2-7|TRBD1
TGTGCCAGTAAGCCCGGGACAGACTCCTACAATCAGTACTTC
CASKPGTDSYNQYF
>TRBV11-2|.|TRBJ2-2|.
TGTGCCAGCAGCAAGGTCTTAGCGCCCGGGGAGCTGGTTTTT
CASSKVLAPGELVF
>TRBV5-1|.|TRBJ2-6|.
TGCGCCAGCAGCCCCGCAGGGGGGGCTGGGGCCAACGTCCTGACTTTC
CASSPAGGAGANVLTF
>TRBV29-1|many|TRBJ2-5|.
TGCAGCGTTGGGGGGGACCACCAAGAGACCCAGTACTTC
CSVGGDHQETQYF
>TRBV30|many|TRBJ2-2|.
TGTGCCTGGAGTGTAAGGGACCGGCCCTCCGGGGAGCTGTTTTTT
CAWSVRDRPSGELFF
>TRBV14|.|TRBJ2-2|.
TGTACCAGCAGCTTAGGTCGACTAGTTTCCACCGGGGAGCTGTTGTTT
CTSSLGRLVSTGELLF
>TRBV11-3|.|TRBJ2-3|TRBD1
TGTGCTAGCAGCCTCCGAACAGGGGGAAGGATAGATATGCAGTATTTT
CASSLRTGGRIDMQYF
>TRBV28|many|TRBJ2-7|.
TGTGCCAGCAGTTTAACCAGCTCCTACGAGCAGTACTTC
CASSLTSSYEQYF
>TRBV6-5|many|TRBJ2-2|.
TGTGCCAGCAGCCGCAGTCGGACAGCGAACACCGGGGAGCTGTTTTTT
CASSRSRTANTGELFF
>TRBV11-2|.|TRBJ2-7|TRBD1
TGTGACAGCGGCCCACCACAGGGGGCGGTATTCGAGCAGTACTTC
CDSGPPQGAVFEQYF
>TRBV12-3/TRBV12-4|.|TRBJ2-3|.
TGTGCCAGCAGCTTAACAGTGGGGTCCCTACCAAATCAGCCCCAGTATTTT
CASSLTVGSLPNQPQYF
>TRBV5-4|.|TRBJ1-4|.
TGTGCCAGCAGCTCGGATCTCCTGGGTAATGAAAAACTGTTTTTT
CASSSDLLGNEKLFF
>TRBV28|.|TRBJ1-5|.
TGTGCCAGCAGCCGTGGGGGCAAGCCCCAACATTTT
CASSRGGKPQHF
>TRBV28|.|TRBJ2-1|TRBD2
TGTGTCAGCAATCCCCTAACCCCCGGGACTAGCGGGAGGACCGCGCTCGATGAGCAGTTCTTC
CVSNPLTPGTSGRTALDEQFF
>TRBV30|medium-sized|TRBJ2-4|.
TGTGCCTGGAGTCTGGTAGAACGAAACATTCAGTACTTC
CAWSLVERNIQYF
>TRBV7-2|.|TRBJ1-1|.
TGTGCCAGCAGCTTAATTTGGCTGAACACTGAAGCTTTCTTT
CASSLIWLNTEAFF
>TRBV11-2|.|TRBJ1-6|.
TGTGCCAGCAGCTTAGCCATGGGTAATTCACCCCTCAACTTT
CASSLAMGNSPLNF
>TRBV20-1|few|TRBJ2-1|.
TGCAGTGCTAGAAACAATGAGCAGTTCTTC
CSARNNEQFF
>TRBV11-2|.|TRBJ2-5|.
TGTGCCAGCTGCGTAGCACGGGAGACCAAGTACTTC
CASCVARETKYF
>TRBV6-5|.|TRBJ1-6|TRBD1
TGTGCCAGCGGTGAGGGGACAGGGAGACGGTCACCCCTCCACTTT
CASGEGTGRRSPLHF
>TRBV5-6|.|TRBJ2-6|.
TGTGCCAGCGGCTTTCACCGTAGCCTCTCTGGGACCAACGTCCTGACTTTC
CASGFHRSLSGTNVLTF
>TRBV19|many|TRBJ2-3|.
TGTGCCAGTAGTATAGGGGGGTCCACAGATACGCAGTATTTT
CASSIGGSTDTQYF
>TRBV28|.|TRBJ2-7|.
TGTGCTAGCAGCAGACCGGGCTTTGATGGAGAGCAGTACTTC
CASSRPGFDGEQYF
>TRBV11-2|.|TRBJ2-1|.
TGTGCCATCAGCTTAGCTGGGGGGAATCGGAGCGGAGTTTACAATAAGCAGTTCTTC
CAISLAGGNRSGVYNKQFF
>TRBV20-1|many|TRBJ2-3|TRBD1
TGCAGTGCTCACAGGGGTCTAAACGCAGATACGCAGTATTTT
CSAHRGLNADTQYF
>TRBV6-5|.|TRBJ2-7|.
TGTGTCAGCGGTTACTCAACGGTCGGGAGCTACGAGCAATACTTC
CVSGYSTVGSYEQYF
>TRBV6-1|many|TRBJ2-7|.
TGTGCCAGCAGTGAAAAATCCCCCAGGGGCTACGAGCAGTACTTC
CASSEKSPRGYEQYF
>TRBV6-6|many|TRBJ1-4|.
TGTGCCAGTCCCATTGCGGACCGTCGGGAACTGTTTTTT
CASPIADRRELFF
>TRBV12-3/TRBV12-4|.|TRBJ1-1|.
TGTTCCAGTAAAAGGGACCAGGGGACTGAAGCTTTCTTT
CSSKRDQGTEAFF
>TRBV6-1|.|TRBJ2-7|.
TGTGCCAGCAGTGTGCAACCTTCTTATTACGAGCATTACTTC
CASSVQPSYYEHYF
>TRBV14|.|TRBJ2-3|.
TGTGGCAGCAGCCAAGGCCTTACAGATACGCTGTATTTT
CGSSQGLTDTLYF
>TRBV6-6|many|TRBJ2-5|.
TGTGCCAGCAGTTACCCGGTCTCCGGGGAGACCCAGTACTTC
CASSYPVSGETQYF
>TRBV29-1|.|TRBJ1-2|TRBD1
TGTAGCGTTGAAGGTCGGGGGACAGGGGTTGGCTACACCTTC
CSVEGRGTGVGYTF
>TRBV6-5|.|TRBJ2-2|.
TGTGTCAGCATTTACAGGACTCCCGGGGAGCTGTTTTTT
CVSIYRTPGELFF
>TRBV4-1|.|TRBJ1-4|.
TGCACCAGCAGCCCATTCTCCGGGACGACTAATGAAAAACTGTTTTTT
CTSSPFSGTTNEKLFF
>TRBV11-2|.|TRBJ1-1|.
TGTGCCAGCAGTCCCGTAACTACTGAGGCTTTATTT
CASSPVTTEALF
>TRBV29-1|.|TRBJ2-3|.
TGCAGCGCCTCTTTAGTGGACGACACAGATACGCAATATTTT
CSASLVDDTDTQYF
>TRBV9|.|TRBJ2-7|TRBD2
TGTGCCAGCAGCGTAGAGGAGGGACTAGCGGGGTTCGAGCAGTACTTC
CASSVEEGLAGFEQYF
>TRBV7-9|many|TRBJ1-6|.
TGTGCCAGCAGCCCTCATGGTGAGGCACCCCTCCACTTT
CASSPHGEAPLHF
>TRBV11-2|.|TRBJ2-1|TRBD2
TGTGCCAGCGACTTAGGGACTAGCTATAATGAGCAGTTCTTC
CASDLGTSYNEQFF
>TRBV2|.|TRBJ2-1|TRBD1
TGTGCCAGCAGGGGACAGGGGAAGATCTCCTACAATGAGCAGTTCTTC
CASRGQGKISYNEQFF
>TRBV10-3|.|TRBJ1-3|.
TGTGCCATCACCAGGGAGATCAACTCTGGAAACATCACATATTTT
CAITREINSGNITYF
>TRBV29-1|many|TRBJ2-1|.
TGCAGCGTCCCGAAACGCATCTCCCGATCCTACAATGAGCAGTTCTTC
CSVPKRISRSYNEQFF
>TRBV10-3|few|TRBJ2-1|TRBD2
TGTGCCATCAGTGAATATAGCGGGAGGGGCTACAATGAGCAATTCTTC
CAISEYSGRGYNEQFF
>TRBV24-1|.|TRBJ2-3|.
TGTACCGCCAGTGATTCCACGTCAGATACGCAGTATTTT
CTASDSTSDTQYF
>TRBV28|.|TRBJ1-4|.
TGTGCCAGTAGTTTTACGGCCGGGGGAAATGTAAAACTGTTTTTT
CASSFTAGGNVKLFF
>TRBV6-5|many|TRBJ2-7|.
TGTGCCAGCAGACGCGGGGGCGATCCCTCCTACGAGCAGTACTTC
CASRRGGDPSYEQYF
>TRBV20-1|few|TRBJ2-2|.
TGCAGTGCTAGAGATCCAAGCGTTCTGACCGGGGAGCTGTTTTTT
CSARDPSVLTGELFF
>TRBV4-2|.|TRBJ2-7|TRBD2
TGTGCCAGCGGCCAAGAAGGGACTAGGTACGAGCAGTACTTC
CASGQEGTRYEQYF
>TRBV28|.|TRBJ1-6|TRBD1
TGTGCCATCAGGCTGATCCAGGGGGCGAATTCACCCCTCCACTTT
CAIRLIQGANSPLHF
>TRBV29-1|many|TRBJ2-5|.
TGCAGCGTTGTCGGAGGGGTGAGGGAGACCCAGTACTTC
CSVVGGVRETQYF
>TRBV5-6|.|TRBJ2-5|.
TGTGCCAGCAGCTTGGCCGGCGGGGAGGAGACCCAGTACTTC
CASSLAGGEETQYF